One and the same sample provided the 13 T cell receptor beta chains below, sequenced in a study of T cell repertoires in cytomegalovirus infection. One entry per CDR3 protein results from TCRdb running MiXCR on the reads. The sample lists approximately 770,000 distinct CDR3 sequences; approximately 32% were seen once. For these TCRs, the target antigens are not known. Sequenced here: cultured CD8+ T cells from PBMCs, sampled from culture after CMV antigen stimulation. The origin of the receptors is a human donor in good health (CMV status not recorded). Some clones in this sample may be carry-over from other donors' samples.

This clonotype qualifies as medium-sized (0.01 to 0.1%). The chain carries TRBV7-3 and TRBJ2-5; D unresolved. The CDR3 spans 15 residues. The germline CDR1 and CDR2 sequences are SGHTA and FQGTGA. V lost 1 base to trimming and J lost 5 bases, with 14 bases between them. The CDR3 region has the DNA TGTGCCAGCAGCTTAAGGGTGGGGTACGGGGAGACCCAGTACTTC. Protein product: CASSLRVGYGETQYF.

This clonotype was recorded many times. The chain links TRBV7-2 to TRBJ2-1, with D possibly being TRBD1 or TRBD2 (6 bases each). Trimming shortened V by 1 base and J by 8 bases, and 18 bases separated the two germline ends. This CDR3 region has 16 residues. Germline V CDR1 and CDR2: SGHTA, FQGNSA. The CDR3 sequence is CASSLVGRERGDEQFF. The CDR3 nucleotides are TGTGCCAGCAGCTTAGTTGGCAGGGAAAGGGGGGATGAGCAGTTCTTC.

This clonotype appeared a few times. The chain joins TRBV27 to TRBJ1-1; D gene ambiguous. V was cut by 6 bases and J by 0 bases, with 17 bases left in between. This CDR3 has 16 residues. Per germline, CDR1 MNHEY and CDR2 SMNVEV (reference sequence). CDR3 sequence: CASSRLGQPMNTEAFF. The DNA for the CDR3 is TGTGCCAGCAGCCGACTCGGGCAGCCCATGAACACTGAAGCTTTCTTT.

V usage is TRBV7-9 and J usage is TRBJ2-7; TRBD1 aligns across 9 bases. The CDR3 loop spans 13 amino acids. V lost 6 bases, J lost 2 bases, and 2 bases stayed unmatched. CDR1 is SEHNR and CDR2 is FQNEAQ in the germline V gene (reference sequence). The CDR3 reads CASRRTGAYEQYV. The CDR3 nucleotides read TGTGCCAGCAGGAGGACAGGGGCCTACGAGCAGTACGTC.

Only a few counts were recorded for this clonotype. The CDR3 loop reads CASSYAGDFNEQFF. CDR3 in DNA: TGTGCCAGCAGTTATGCGGGGGATTTCAATGAGCAGTTCTTC. The chain is built from TRBV6-5 and TRBJ2-1; 7 bases match TRBD2. The germline gives CDR1 MNHEY, CDR2 SVGAGI. Trimming cost V 3 bases and J 6 bases; bases outside gene matches: 5. The CDR3 loop spans 14 amino acids.

CDR3: CASETAGPTNYGYTF. CDR3 nucleotide sequence: TGTGCCAGCGAAACCGCCGGGCCCACTAACTATGGCTACACCTTC. V usage is TRBV11-2 and J usage is TRBJ1-2; no firm D call. Per germline, CDR1 SGHAT and CDR2 FQNNGV. Trimming stripped 8 bases from V and 0 bases from J, with 16 bases between. This CDR3 is built from 15 residues. The full variable domain, rest sourced from reference TRBV11-2 and TRBJ1-2, is EAGVAQSPRYKIIEKRQSVAFWCNPISGHATLYWYQQILGQGPKLLIQFQNNGVVDDSQLPKDRFSAERLKGVDSTLKIQPAKLEDSAVYLCASETAGPTNYGYTFGSGTRLTVV.

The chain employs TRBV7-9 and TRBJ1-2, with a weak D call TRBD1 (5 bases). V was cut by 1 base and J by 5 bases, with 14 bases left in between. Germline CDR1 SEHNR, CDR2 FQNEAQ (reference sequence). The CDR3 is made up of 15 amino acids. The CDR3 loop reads CASSLDEGTSYGYTF. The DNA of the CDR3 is TGTGCCAGCAGCTTAGATGAGGGGACCTCATATGGCTACACCTTC. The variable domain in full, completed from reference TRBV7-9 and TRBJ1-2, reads DTGVSQNPRHKITKRGQNVTFRCDPISEHNRLYWYRQTLGQGPEFLTYFQNEAQLEKSRLLSDRFSAERPKGSFSTLEIQRTEQGDSAMYLCASSLDEGTSYGYTFGSGTRLTVV.

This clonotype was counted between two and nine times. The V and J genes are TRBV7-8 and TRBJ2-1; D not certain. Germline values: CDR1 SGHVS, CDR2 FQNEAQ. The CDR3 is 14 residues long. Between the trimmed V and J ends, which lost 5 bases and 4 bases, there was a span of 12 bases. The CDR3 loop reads CASSNSTVYNEQFF. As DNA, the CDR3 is TGTGCCAGCAGCAATTCGACCGTTTACAATGAGCAGTTCTTC.

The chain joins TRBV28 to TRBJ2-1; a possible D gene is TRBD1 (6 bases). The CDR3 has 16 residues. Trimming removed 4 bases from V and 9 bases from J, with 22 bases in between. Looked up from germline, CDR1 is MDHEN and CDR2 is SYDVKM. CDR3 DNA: TGTGCCAGCAGTTCACAGGGCGGGTATTGGACGGTTGAGCAGTTCTTC. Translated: CASSSQGGYWTVEQFF.

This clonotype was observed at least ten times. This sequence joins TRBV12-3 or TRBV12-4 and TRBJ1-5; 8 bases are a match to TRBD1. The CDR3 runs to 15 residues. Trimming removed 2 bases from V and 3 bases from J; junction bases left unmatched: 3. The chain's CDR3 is CASSLLDRDNQPQHF. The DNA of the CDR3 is TGTGCCAGCAGTTTATTGGACAGGGACAATCAGCCCCAGCATTTT.

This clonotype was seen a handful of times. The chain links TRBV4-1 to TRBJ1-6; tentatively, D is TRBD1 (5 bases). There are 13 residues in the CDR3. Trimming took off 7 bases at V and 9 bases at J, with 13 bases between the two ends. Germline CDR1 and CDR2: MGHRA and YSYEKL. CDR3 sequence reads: CASTVGDFSPLHF. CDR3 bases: TGCGCCAGCACTGTGGGGGATTTTTCACCCCTCCACTTT.

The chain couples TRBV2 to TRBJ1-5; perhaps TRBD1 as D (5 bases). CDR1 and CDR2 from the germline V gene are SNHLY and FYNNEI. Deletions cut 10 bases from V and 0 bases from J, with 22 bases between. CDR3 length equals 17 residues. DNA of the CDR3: TGTGCCATCTCCAGTGGGGACGAGATTTATAGCAATCAGCCCCAGCATTTT. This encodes CAISSGDEIYSNQPQHF.

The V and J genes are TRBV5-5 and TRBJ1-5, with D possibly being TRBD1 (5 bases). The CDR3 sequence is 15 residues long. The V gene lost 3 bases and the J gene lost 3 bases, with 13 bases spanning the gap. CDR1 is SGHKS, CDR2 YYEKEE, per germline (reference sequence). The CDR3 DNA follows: TGTGCCAGCAGCTCCCGGCAGGGTCCCAATCAGCCCCAGCATTTT. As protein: CASSSRQGPNQPQHF. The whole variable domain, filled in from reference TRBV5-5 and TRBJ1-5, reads DAGVTQSPTHLIKTRGQQVTLRCSPISGHKSVSWYQQVLGQGPQFIFQYYEKEERGRGNFPDRFSARQFPNYSSELNVNALLLGDSALYLCASSSRQGPNQPQHFGDGTRLSIL.